This T cell receptor (beta chain) derives from a study of T cell responses to AZD1222 COVID-19 vaccine. General observations from the study: Targeting of unmutated variant regions was reportedly seen in nearly half of spike-specific TCRs. Among AZD1222 vaccinees, only 5 to 7 were seropositive at baseline.

The assay was immunoSEQ multiplex PCR, and TCRdb's table has in-frame clones only and misses some. The sample shows 210,000 or so clones, 85% to 95% of them seen only once. As concerns this clone: The antigen remains unidentified.

CDR3 size: 16 residues. Germline CDR1 SNHLY, CDR2 FYNNEI. The V and J ends lost 5 bases and 7 bases, in that order; junction bases with no gene match: 6. This sequence joins TRBV2 and TRBJ1-6; 12 positions match TRBD1. This receptor was obtained from an adult in good health. Sequenced material: peripheral blood, taken on day 0 of MenACWY control vaccination. In nucleotides, the CDR3 is TGTGCCAGCAGTAGCCGGGACAGGGGGCCCAATTCACCCCTCCACTTT. The encoded protein is CASSSRDRGPNSPLHF.